This T cell receptor (beta chain) originates from a study of blood T cell repertoires in COVID-19. Trimming removed 6 bases at V and 12 bases at J, with 18 bases between. This CDR3 has 12 amino acids. CDR1 MDHEN and CDR2 SYDVKM come from the germline V gene. The table came from immunoSEQ multiplex PCR; TCRdb's copy has only in-frame clones and leaves some out. The sample shows some 200,000 clones, 85% to 90% of them seen only once. The source material was peripheral blood. The clonotype was recovered from a woman aged 60 to 75 with COVID-19, enrolled during active disease. The chain is built from TRBV28 and TRBJ2-7; D call uncertain. The CDR3 sequence: CASRAPSRLWYF. CDR3 DNA: TGTGCCAGCAGGGCCCCTTCCCGATTGTGGTACTTC.